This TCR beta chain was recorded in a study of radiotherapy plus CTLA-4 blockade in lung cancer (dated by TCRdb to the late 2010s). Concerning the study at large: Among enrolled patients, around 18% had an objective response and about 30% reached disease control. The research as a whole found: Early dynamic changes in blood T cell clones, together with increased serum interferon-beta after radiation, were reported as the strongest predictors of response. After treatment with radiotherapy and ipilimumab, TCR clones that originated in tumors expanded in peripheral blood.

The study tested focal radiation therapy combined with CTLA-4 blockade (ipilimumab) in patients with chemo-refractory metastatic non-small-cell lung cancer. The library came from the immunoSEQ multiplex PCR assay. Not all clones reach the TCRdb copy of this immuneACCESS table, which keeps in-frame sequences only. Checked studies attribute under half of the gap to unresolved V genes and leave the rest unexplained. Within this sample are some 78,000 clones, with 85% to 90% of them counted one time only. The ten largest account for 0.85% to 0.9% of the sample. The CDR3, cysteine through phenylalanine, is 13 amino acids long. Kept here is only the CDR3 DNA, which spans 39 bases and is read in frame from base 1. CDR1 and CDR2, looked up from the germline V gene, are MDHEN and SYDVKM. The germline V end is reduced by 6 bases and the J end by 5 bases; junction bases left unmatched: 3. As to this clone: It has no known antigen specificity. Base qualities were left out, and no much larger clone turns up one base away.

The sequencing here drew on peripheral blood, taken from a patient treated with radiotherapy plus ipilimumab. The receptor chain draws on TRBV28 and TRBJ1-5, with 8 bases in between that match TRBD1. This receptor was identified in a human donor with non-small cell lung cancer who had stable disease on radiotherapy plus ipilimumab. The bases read TGTGCCAGCAGCCTACAGGGGGATCAGCCCCAGCATTTT. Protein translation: CASSLQGDQPQHF.